What follows is one T cell receptor beta chain and its context. This sample stems from a study of control samples from healthy donors and cancer patients. Using immunoSEQ multiplex PCR, the repertoire was profiled, and TCRdb retains in-frame clones only, with some absent. This table holds 150,000 to 200,000 clones, 90% to 95% found once. Sequenced material: blood. The clonotype was recovered from a woman aged 25-40 years in good health.

The CDR3 sequence: CASSLFPPGAYGYTF. The CDR3 nucleotides are TGTGCCAGCAGTTTATTCCCCCCAGGGGCCTATGGCTACACCTTC. This chain links TRBV28 with TRBJ1-2; possibly TRBD1 for D (6 bases). Trimming removed 1 base from V and 4 bases from J, with 13 bases in between. Per germline, CDR1 MDHEN and CDR2 SYDVKM. The CDR3 has 15 amino acids.